This is a list of T cell receptor beta chains from one sample in a study of blood T cells in healthy people across ages. TCRdb passed the 5' RACE reads through MiXCR, listing each CDR3 protein once. The sample gives roughly 650,000 distinct CDR3 sequences, less than 40% of which show up once; roughly 15% is in the top ten. Source material: blood. The source of these receptors is a woman aged 80 or older in good health. Both conserved end residues are part of each CDR3. The order of the fields is CDR3 protein, CDR3 DNA, V gene, D gene, J gene, clone size. D genes are given only for firm matches. Clone size is shown for a subset of rows, as once, few, many or a class of expanded clone.

CDR3: CATSGQSYGYTF
DNA: TGTGCCACCTCGGGACAGTCGTATGGCTACACCTTC
V: TRBV12-3/TRBV12-4
D: TRBD1
J: TRBJ1-2
size: many

CDR3: CASTKQEGIENIQYF
DNA: TGTGCCAGCACCAAACAAGAGGGGATCGAAAACATTCAGTACTTC
V: TRBV7-9
D: .
J: TRBJ2-4
size: .

CDR3: CASSLQGPYNEQFF
DNA: TGTGCCAGCAGTTTACAGGGCCCCTACAATGAGCAGTTCTTC
V: TRBV6-5
D: .
J: TRBJ2-1
size: many

CDR3: CVSSLDQTGGDEKLFF
DNA: TGTGTCAGCAGCCTCGACCAAACAGGGGGAGATGAAAAACTGTTTTTT
V: TRBV7-2
D: TRBD1
J: TRBJ1-4
size: .

CDR3: CASSLRGSGTYEQYF
DNA: TGTGCCAGCAGCCTGAGGGGAAGCGGGACGTACGAGCAGTACTTC
V: TRBV7-2
D: TRBD2
J: TRBJ2-7
size: .

CDR3: CASSRQRGASYEQYF
DNA: TGTGCCAGCAGCCGACAGAGGGGGGCCTCCTACGAGCAGTACTTC
V: TRBV14
D: .
J: TRBJ2-7
size: .

CDR3: CASSFPRGGSYEQYF
DNA: TGTGCCAGCAGCTTCCCTCGGGGGGGCTCCTACGAGCAGTACTTC
V: TRBV13
D: TRBD2
J: TRBJ2-7
size: many

CDR3: CASSLLGGATYNEQYF
DNA: TGTGCCAGCAGCCTCCTGGGCGGGGCCACCTACAATGAGCAGTACTTC
V: TRBV7-2
D: .
J: TRBJ2-7
size: few

CDR3: CASSYSRAGTEAFF
DNA: TGTGCCAGCAGTTATTCCAGGGCCGGCACTGAAGCTTTCTTT
V: TRBV6-2/TRBV6-3
D: .
J: TRBJ1-1
size: few

CDR3: CASSNAGPYEQYF
DNA: TGTGCCAGTAGTAACGCGGGACCCTACGAGCAGTACTTC
V: TRBV19
D: .
J: TRBJ2-7
size: once

CDR3: CSARDLEGSPLHF
DNA: TGCAGTGCTAGAGATTTGGAGGGTTCACCCCTCCACTTT
V: TRBV20-1
D: .
J: TRBJ1-6
size: few

CDR3: CASSSPRTLMNTEAFF
DNA: TGTGCCAGCAGTTCCCCCCGGACACTTATGAACACTGAAGCTTTCTTT
V: TRBV6-5
D: .
J: TRBJ1-1
size: .

CDR3: CASSFREARVTDTQYF
DNA: TGTGCCAGCAGTTTTAGGGAGGCGAGGGTCACAGATACGCAGTATTTT
V: TRBV27
D: .
J: TRBJ2-3
size: many

CDR3: CSARQGNNQPQHF
DNA: TGCAGTGCTCGACAGGGCAACAATCAGCCCCAGCATTTT
V: TRBV20-1
D: TRBD1
J: TRBJ1-5
size: once

CDR3: CAIQGGGNQPQHF
DNA: TGTGCCATCCAGGGCGGGGGCAATCAGCCCCAGCATTTT
V: TRBV6-6
D: .
J: TRBJ1-5
size: .

CDR3: CATSRESGSHDYGYTF
DNA: TGTGCCACCAGCAGAGAGTCAGGGTCGCACGACTATGGCTACACCTTC
V: TRBV15
D: .
J: TRBJ1-2
size: many

CDR3: CSAHRTSGFTDTQYF
DNA: TGCAGTGCGCATAGGACTAGCGGTTTCACAGATACGCAGTATTTT
V: TRBV20-1
D: TRBD2
J: TRBJ2-3
size: many

CDR3: CSVVILGGDYGYTF
DNA: TGCAGCGTTGTTATTTTAGGGGGCGACTATGGCTACACCTTC
V: TRBV29-1
D: TRBD1
J: TRBJ1-2
size: many

CDR3: CASSLGSGGIQETQYF
DNA: TGTGCCAGCAGCTTAGGCTCGGGGGGTATCCAAGAGACCCAGTACTTC
V: TRBV7-8
D: TRBD2
J: TRBJ2-5
size: many

CDR3: CASSLEEGFWYGYTF
DNA: TGTGCCAGCAGTTTGGAGGAGGGATTTTGGTATGGCTACACCTTC
V: TRBV12-3/TRBV12-4
D: .
J: TRBJ1-2
size: many

CDR3: CASSRQYNEKLFF
DNA: TGTGCCAGCAGCCGGCAGTATAATGAAAAACTGTTTTTT
V: TRBV5-6
D: .
J: TRBJ1-4
size: many

CDR3: CASSLEDSHVAFF
DNA: TGCGCCAGCAGCTTGGAGGACAGCCATGTAGCTTTCTTT
V: TRBV5-1
D: .
J: TRBJ1-1
size: .

CDR3: CASSLTPTRGTAGTQYF
DNA: TGTGCCAGCAGCTTAACTCCAACCCGGGGCACCGCAGGGACCCAGTACTTC
V: TRBV7-2
D: .
J: TRBJ2-5
size: .

CDR3: CASSLGDRFTDTQYF
DNA: TGCGCCAGCAGCTTGGGGGACCGATTCACAGATACGCAGTATTTT
V: TRBV5-1
D: .
J: TRBJ2-3
size: many

CDR3: CASSFWETNEKPFF
DNA: TGTGCCAGCAGCTTCTGGGAGACTAATGAAAAACCGTTTTTT
V: TRBV7-9
D: .
J: TRBJ1-4
size: .

CDR3: CSGGGRDHEQYF
DNA: TGCAGCGGGGGGGGTCGGGATCATGAGCAGTACTTC
V: TRBV20-1
D: TRBD2
J: TRBJ2-5
size: .

CDR3: CASSVASRDTEAFF
DNA: TGTGCCAGCAGCGTAGCTTCCCGGGACACTGAAGCTTTCTTT
V: TRBV9
D: .
J: TRBJ1-1
size: many

CDR3: CASSLVLGERDNEQYF
DNA: TGCGCCAGCAGCTTGGTCTTGGGGGAAAGAGACAATGAGCAGTACTTC
V: TRBV5-1
D: .
J: TRBJ2-7
size: .

CDR3: CASSLGVRGEAFF
DNA: TGTGCCAGCAGCTTAGGGGTCAGGGGCGAAGCTTTCTTT
V: TRBV7-2
D: .
J: TRBJ1-1
size: few

CDR3: CASSYERENTEAFF
DNA: TGTGCCAGCAGTTACGAGAGGGAGAACACTGAAGCTTTCTTT
V: TRBV6-5
D: .
J: TRBJ1-1
size: few

CDR3: CASSVGRKYNEQFF
DNA: TGTGCCAGCAGCGTGGGACGGAAATACAATGAGCAGTTCTTC
V: TRBV7-2
D: .
J: TRBJ2-1
size: many

CDR3: CAINKGGQGMGYTF
DNA: TGTGCCATCAACAAGGGGGGACAGGGGATGGGCTACACCTTC
V: TRBV10-3
D: TRBD1
J: TRBJ1-2
size: many

CDR3: CASSDPGHSTSGYGYTF
DNA: TGTGCCAGCAGTGATCCGGGACACTCGACCTCTGGGTATGGCTACACCTTC
V: TRBV2
D: .
J: TRBJ1-2
size: .

CDR3: CASTPRGPYNEQFF
DNA: TGTGCCAGCACCCCACGGGGGCCCTACAATGAGCAGTTCTTC
V: TRBV12-3/TRBV12-4
D: .
J: TRBJ2-1
size: many

CDR3: CASSLISGAYEQYF
DNA: TGCGCCAGCAGCTTGATCAGCGGGGCCTACGAGCAGTACTTC
V: TRBV4-1
D: TRBD2
J: TRBJ2-7
size: .

CDR3: CASSLAIRNPGNTIYF
DNA: TGTGCCAGCAGCTTAGCGATCAGGAACCCTGGAAACACCATATATTTT
V: TRBV7-8
D: .
J: TRBJ1-3
size: once

CDR3: CASSGTSGQETQYF
DNA: TGTGCCAGCAGCGGGACTAGCGGGCAAGAGACCCAGTACTTC
V: TRBV7-2
D: TRBD2
J: TRBJ2-5
size: many

CDR3: CASRDRGRGRGNYEQYF
DNA: TGTGCCAGTAGAGACAGGGGGCGAGGCCGAGGAAACTACGAGCAGTACTTC
V: TRBV19
D: TRBD1
J: TRBJ2-7
size: .

CDR3: CASTMTSGMDTQYF
DNA: TGTGCCAGCACCATGACTAGCGGGATGGATACGCAGTATTTT
V: TRBV12-3/TRBV12-4
D: TRBD2
J: TRBJ2-3
size: many

CDR3: CSARDLSGTYTVEPQHF
DNA: TGCAGTGCTAGAGATCTTAGTGGGACGTATACCGTAGAACCCCAGCATTTT
V: TRBV20-1
D: .
J: TRBJ1-5
size: many

CDR3: CASSLEGGLDTEAFF
DNA: TGCGCCAGCAGCCTGGAGGGGGGGCTGGACACTGAAGCTTTCTTT
V: TRBV5-1
D: .
J: TRBJ1-1
size: .

CDR3: CASSITGSLRGRNIQYF
DNA: TGTGCCAGCAGCATAACCGGGTCCTTACGAGGACGGAACATTCAGTACTTC
V: TRBV5-6
D: .
J: TRBJ2-4
size: many

CDR3: CASSSRLAGGRTEQFF
DNA: TGTGCCAGCAGCTCCCGACTAGCGGGGGGTAGGACTGAGCAGTTCTTC
V: TRBV7-2
D: TRBD2
J: TRBJ2-1
size: many

CDR3: CSVLVGEAQYF
DNA: TGTAGCGTTTTAGTCGGGGAGGCCCAGTACTTC
V: TRBV29-1
D: .
J: TRBJ2-5
size: once

CDR3: CASSMGRPDSNQPQHF
DNA: TGTGCCAGCAGCATGGGACGTCCAGATAGCAATCAGCCCCAGCATTTT
V: TRBV7-9
D: .
J: TRBJ1-5
size: .

CDR3: CASIEGTGGTETQYF
DNA: TGTGCCAGCATCGAAGGGACAGGGGGGACGGAGACCCAGTACTTC
V: TRBV6-2/TRBV6-3
D: TRBD1
J: TRBJ2-5
size: many

CDR3: CASREDSFDTQYF
DNA: TGTGCCAGCAGGGAGGACAGTTTCGATACGCAGTATTTT
V: TRBV12-3/TRBV12-4
D: .
J: TRBJ2-3
size: .

CDR3: CSANTGQGNEKLFF
DNA: TGCAGTGCTAATACGGGACAGGGGAATGAAAAACTGTTTTTT
V: TRBV20-1
D: TRBD1
J: TRBJ1-4
size: .

CDR3: CASSLVVWGGEAFF
DNA: TGCGCCAGCAGCTTGGTAGTTTGGGGAGGTGAAGCTTTCTTT
V: TRBV5-1
D: .
J: TRBJ1-1
size: .

CDR3: CASSQDMAMSSYEQYF
DNA: TGCGCCAGCAGCCAAGATATGGCCATGAGCTCCTACGAGCAGTACTTC
V: TRBV4-1
D: .
J: TRBJ2-7
size: few

CDR3: CATGATAGELFF
DNA: TGTGCCACAGGGGCAACGGCCGGGGAGCTGTTTTTT
V: TRBV3-1
D: .
J: TRBJ2-2
size: few

CDR3: CASVRTDTQYF
DNA: TGTGCCAGCGTGCGCACAGATACGCAGTATTTT
V: TRBV12-3/TRBV12-4
D: .
J: TRBJ2-3
size: .

CDR3: CASSPQVPGPLNTEAFF
DNA: TGTGCCAGCTCCCCTCAGGTGCCAGGTCCCTTGAACACTGAAGCTTTCTTT
V: TRBV18
D: .
J: TRBJ1-1
size: .

CDR3: CSARDPAPGTPHNF
DNA: TGCAGTGCTAGAGATCCCGCTCCCGGGACACCGCACAATTTT
V: TRBV20-1
D: .
J: TRBJ2-3
size: few

CDR3: CASSKGLATHNEQFF
DNA: TGTGCCAGCAGTAAGGGACTAGCAACCCACAATGAGCAGTTCTTC
V: TRBV2
D: TRBD2
J: TRBJ2-1
size: many

CDR3: CAWSVPGSRNSPLHF
DNA: TGTGCCTGGAGTGTACCCGGGTCGAGGAATTCACCCCTCCACTTT
V: TRBV30
D: .
J: TRBJ1-6
size: few

CDR3: CATSDSRTGSYNEQFF
DNA: TGTGCCACCAGTGATTCCCGGACAGGGTCCTACAATGAGCAGTTCTTC
V: TRBV24-1
D: TRBD1
J: TRBJ2-1
size: many

CDR3: CASSGGAVVTDMQYF
DNA: TGTGCCAGCAGTGGCGGGGCCGTGGTTACAGATATGCAGTATTTT
V: TRBV28
D: .
J: TRBJ2-3
size: .

CDR3: CASSYYGGNTIYF
DNA: TGTGCCAGCAGTTATTACGGCGGAAACACCATATATTTT
V: TRBV6-5
D: .
J: TRBJ1-3
size: once

CDR3: CASSSDRINEKLFF
DNA: TGTGCCAGCTCGTCAGACAGGATTAATGAAAAACTGTTTTTT
V: TRBV18
D: .
J: TRBJ1-4
size: many